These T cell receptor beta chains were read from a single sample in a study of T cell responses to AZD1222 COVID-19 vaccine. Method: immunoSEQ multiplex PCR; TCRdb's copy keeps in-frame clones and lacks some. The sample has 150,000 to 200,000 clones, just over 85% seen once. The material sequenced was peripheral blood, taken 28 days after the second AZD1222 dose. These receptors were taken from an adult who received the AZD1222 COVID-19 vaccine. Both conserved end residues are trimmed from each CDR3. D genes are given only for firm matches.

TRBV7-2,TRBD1,ASRPGTGGIGGYEQY
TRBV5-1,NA,ASSLSTGRGYGYT
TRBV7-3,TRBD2,ASSLSQLLAGKFGEQF
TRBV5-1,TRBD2,ASSYGAGGHRGETQY
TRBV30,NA,AWRGNGAGHTQY
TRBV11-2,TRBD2,ASSRLAGVVDEQY
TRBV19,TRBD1,ATRQGSSGNQPQH
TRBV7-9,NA,ASSLLGGQGNSYEQY
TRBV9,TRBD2,ASSVGSGGAYEQY
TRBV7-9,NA,ASSLKPDTQY
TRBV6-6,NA,ASNLGPSVNEQY
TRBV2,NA,ASSEGGNIQY
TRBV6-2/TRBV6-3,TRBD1,ASSRGQDYNSPLH
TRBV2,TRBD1,ASILDRGHEQF
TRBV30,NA,AWSVQGYEQY
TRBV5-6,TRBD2,ASSLMTSGAPYEQY
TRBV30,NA,AWSQGTTNEKLF
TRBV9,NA,ASSVGGAGNTIY
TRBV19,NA,ASQQGRTVNTGELF
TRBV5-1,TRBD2,ASSPPGGGAETQY
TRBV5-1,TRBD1,ASSLGQGSYNEQF
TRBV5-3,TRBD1,ARSYRGWGEKLF
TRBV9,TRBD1,ASSVAVRQGNTGELF
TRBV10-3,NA,AISESRQGSDYGYT
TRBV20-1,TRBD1,SASRDRNSPLH
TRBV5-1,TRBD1,ASSLGGNRGSLEQY
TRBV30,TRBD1,AWRRDRESPLH
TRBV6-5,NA,ASSFSPRMSYGYT
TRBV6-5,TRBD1,ASTQTGDRGYT
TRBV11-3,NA,ASSQQGGVYEQY
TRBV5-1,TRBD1,ASSSTGEGGYT
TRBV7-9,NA,ASSSIAASYEQY
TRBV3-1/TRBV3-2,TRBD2,ANVAGTSTDTQY
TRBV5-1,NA,ASSFTGSDSPLH
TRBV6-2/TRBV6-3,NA,ASSHEGEQSGYT
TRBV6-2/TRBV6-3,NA,ASSYSGAGQPQH
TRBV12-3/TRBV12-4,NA,ASGVWGAGEAF
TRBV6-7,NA,ASSYHTSTGNYGYT
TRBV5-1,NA,ASSLGRVATNEKLF
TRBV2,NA,GKQATGANVLT
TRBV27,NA,ASSFYAQGRGENGYT